What follows describes a single T cell receptor (beta chain). Roughly 0.45 to 1 ug RNA was reverse transcribed with random hexamers. The method of amplification for TCR beta CDR3 was immunoSEQ multiplex PCR, covering 54 Vbeta and 13 Jbeta. One entry per CDR3 protein results from TCRdb running MiXCR on the immunoSEQ multiplex PCR reads. The sample lists tens of thousands of distinct CDR3 sequences, about 95% occurring once. Germline CDR1 and CDR2: LNHDA and SQIVND (reference sequence). V was pared by 3 bases and J by 5 bases, with 4 bases of the junction left unmatched. The CDR3 spans 14 residues. The data originate from a study of CD8 T cells in Susac syndrome.

The sequence derives from a human donor with multiple sclerosis. The material sequenced was CD8+ T cells from PBMCs. This chain connects TRBV19 to TRBJ2-1; 7 nucleotides agree with TRBD2. The CDR3 DNA reads as TGTGCCAGTAGTATCTCCGGGACTAACAATGAGCAGTTCTTC. Amino acid sequence: CASSISGTNNEQFF.